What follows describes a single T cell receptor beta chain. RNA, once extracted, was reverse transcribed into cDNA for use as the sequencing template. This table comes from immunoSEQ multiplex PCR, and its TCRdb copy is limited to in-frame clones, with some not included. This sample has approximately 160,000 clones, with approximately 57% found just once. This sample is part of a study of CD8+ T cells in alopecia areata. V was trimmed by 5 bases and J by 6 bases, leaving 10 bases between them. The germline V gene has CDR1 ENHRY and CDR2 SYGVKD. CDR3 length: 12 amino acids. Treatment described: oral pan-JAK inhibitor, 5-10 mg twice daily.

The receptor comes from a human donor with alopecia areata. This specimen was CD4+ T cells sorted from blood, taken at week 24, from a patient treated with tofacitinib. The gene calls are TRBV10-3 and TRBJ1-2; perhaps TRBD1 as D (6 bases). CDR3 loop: CAISRTDDGYTF. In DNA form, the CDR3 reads TGTGCCATCAGTCGGACAGACGATGGCTACACCTTC.